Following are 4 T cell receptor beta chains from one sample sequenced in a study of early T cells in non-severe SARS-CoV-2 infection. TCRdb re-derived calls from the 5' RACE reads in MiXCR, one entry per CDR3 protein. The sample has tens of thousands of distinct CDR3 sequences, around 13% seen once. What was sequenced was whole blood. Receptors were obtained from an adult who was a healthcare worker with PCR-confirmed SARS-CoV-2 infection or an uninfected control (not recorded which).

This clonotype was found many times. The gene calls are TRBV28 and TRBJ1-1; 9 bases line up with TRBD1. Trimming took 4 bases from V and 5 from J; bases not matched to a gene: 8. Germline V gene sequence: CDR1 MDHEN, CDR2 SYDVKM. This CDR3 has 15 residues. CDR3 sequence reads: CASSSQQGAVTEAFF. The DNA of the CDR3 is TGTGCCAGCAGTTCCCAACAGGGGGCGGTGACTGAAGCTTTCTTT.

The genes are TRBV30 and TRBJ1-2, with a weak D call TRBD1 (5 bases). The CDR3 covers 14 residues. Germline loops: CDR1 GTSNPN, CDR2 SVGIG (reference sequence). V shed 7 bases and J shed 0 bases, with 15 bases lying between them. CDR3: CASTRGRANYGYTF. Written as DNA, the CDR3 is TGTGCCTCCACAAGGGGCAGGGCTAACTATGGCTACACCTTC.

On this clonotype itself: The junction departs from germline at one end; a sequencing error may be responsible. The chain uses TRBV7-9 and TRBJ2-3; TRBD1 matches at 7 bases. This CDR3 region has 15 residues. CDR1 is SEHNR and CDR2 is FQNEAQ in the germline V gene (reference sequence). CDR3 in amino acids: CASSLTDRTTDAQYF. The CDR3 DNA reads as TGTGCCAGCAGCTTAACGGACAGGACAACAGATGCGCAGTATTTT.

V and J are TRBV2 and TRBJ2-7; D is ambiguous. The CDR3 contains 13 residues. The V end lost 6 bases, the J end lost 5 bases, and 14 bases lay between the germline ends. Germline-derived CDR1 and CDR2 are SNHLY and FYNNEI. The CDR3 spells CASRSFLGDEQYF. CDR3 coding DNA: TGTGCCAGCAGGTCCTTTTTGGGCGACGAGCAGTACTTC.